The rows below give T cell receptor beta chains drawn from one sample of a study of T cell repertoires in cytomegalovirus infection. TCRdb processed the reads anew with MiXCR; each CDR3 protein has one entry. The data hold around 71,000 distinct CDR3 sequences, with roughly 20% observed a single time. No antigen has been identified for these receptors. This specimen consisted of CD8+ T cells from cultured PBMCs, obtained from culture after CMV antigen stimulation. Receptors originate from a human donor in good health (CMV status not recorded). Some clones in this sample may be carry-over from other donors' samples. Both conserved end residues are part of each CDR3. D genes are given only for firm matches. The listing skips clone size in some rows; elsewhere it reads once, few, many or a size class.

clone_size	d_call	j_call	v_call	cdr3_nt	cdr3_aa
.	.	TRBJ2-1	TRBV6-5	TGTGCCAGCAGCTATGAACTTTCTAGCTCCTACAATGAGCAGTTCTTC	CASSYELSSSYNEQFF
.	.	TRBJ1-1	TRBV6-2/TRBV6-3	TGTGCCAGCAGACCACGCGGCACTGAAGCTTTCTTT	CASRPRGTEAFF
.	.	TRBJ1-5	TRBV7-6	TGTGCCAGCAGCTTAGTGGACGGAAGCAATCAGCCCCAGCATTTT	CASSLVDGSNQPQHF
few	.	TRBJ2-1	TRBV7-9	TGTGCCAGCAGCCTTCCTGGGTATGAGCAGTTCTTC	CASSLPGYEQFF
.	.	TRBJ1-5	TRBV7-8	TGTGCCAGCAGCCCCCCTGATGGGGGGCAGTGGCCCCAGCATTTT	CASSPPDGGQWPQHF
.	.	TRBJ1-2	TRBV6-5	TGTGCCAGCAGTATTGGGGCTGGCTACACCTTC	CASSIGAGYTF
.	.	TRBJ2-5	TRBV30	TGTGCCCAGGCGGCGAACCAAGAGACCCAGTACTTC	CAQAANQETQYF
.	TRBD2	TRBJ2-2	TRBV6-2/TRBV6-3	TGTGCCAGCAGCCAGCTAGCGGGGGGCAACACCGGGGAGCTGTTTTTT	CASSQLAGGNTGELFF
few	TRBD1	TRBJ1-5	TRBV27	TGTGCCAGCAGTTATACAGGGGGGGGACAGCCCCAGCATTTT	CASSYTGGGQPQHF
few	.	TRBJ2-7	TRBV7-2	TGTGCCAGCAGCTGGGACACCAGCTCCTACGAGCAGTACTTC	CASSWDTSSYEQYF
few	.	TRBJ1-5	TRBV12-3/TRBV12-4	TGTGCCAGCGGAGATAGCAATCAGCCCCAGCATTTT	CASGDSNQPQHF
.	.	TRBJ1-2	TRBV12-3/TRBV12-4	TGTGCCAGCAGTTTCGGCGAGCCAGGCTACACCTTC	CASSFGEPGYTF
many	.	TRBJ1-2	TRBV27	TGTGCCAGCAGTTTGACCCCTTCCGGCTACACCTTC	CASSLTPSGYTF
few	.	TRBJ1-1	TRBV7-8	TGTGCCAGCAGCCTCGATCAGGGTTTCACTGAAGCTTTCTTT	CASSLDQGFTEAFF
.	TRBD1	TRBJ1-5	TRBV6-8	TGTGCCAGCAGTTACTCCACAGGGGGCCATCAGCCCCAGCATTTT	CASSYSTGGHQPQHF
.	.	TRBJ1-3	TRBV7-2	TGTGCCAGCAGCCATCGGACAGCAGGAAACACCATATATTTT	CASSHRTAGNTIYF
few	.	TRBJ1-5	TRBV7-8	TGTGCCAGCAGCTTAGACAGAGAGAGCAATCAGCCCCAGCATTTT	CASSLDRESNQPQHF
.	TRBD1	TRBJ2-7	TRBV7-4	TGTGCCAGCAGGGACAGGGGAAACTACGAGCAGTACTTC	CASRDRGNYEQYF
few	.	TRBJ1-2	TRBV7-2	TGTGCCAGCAGCCCCGGGGGGGGCAGGGGCTACGATGGCTACACCTTC	CASSPGGGRGYDGYTF
.	TRBD1	TRBJ2-5	TRBV28	TGTGCCAGCAGCCCGGGACAGGGGGCAGGAGAGACCCAGTACTTC	CASSPGQGAGETQYF
.	.	TRBJ1-1	TRBV5-4	TGTGCCAGCAGCATGGAGCGGGACCGAGAGGTCTTT	CASSMERDREVF
.	.	TRBJ2-1	TRBV6-2/TRBV6-3	TGTGCCAGCAGTTACCTTTACCAAGCGGGTTCCTACAATGAGCAGTTCTTC	CASSYLYQAGSYNEQFF
many	.	TRBJ1-1	TRBV7-8	TGTGCCAGCAGCTTACGAGGGATAGCTTTCTTT	CASSLRGIAFF